The 19 T cell receptor beta chains below come from one sample, sequenced in a study of T cells in Graves' hyperthyroidism and ophthalmopathy. Amplification of TCR beta CDR3 regions was performed using RNA transcripts as template. When the TCR CDR3 underwent first-round RT-PCR, the HTBI primer set was used. TCRdb re-called the multiplex PCR reads through MiXCR, storing one row per CDR3 protein. This sample has a few hundred thousand distinct CDR3 sequences; roughly 15% occur once, and the top ten carry roughly 35%. Sequencing was done on a sample of blood. Receptors were obtained from a middle-aged woman with Graves' ophthalmopathy.

Worth noting for this clonotype: A single base separates this from a much larger clone, so it may be a read error. The chain links TRBV10-3 to TRBJ1-1; 8 nucleotides match TRBD1. The CDR3 consists of 16 residues. The germline CDR1 and CDR2 sequences are ENHRY and SYGVKD. This chain's CDR3 is CAVSDSAGTGDGKAFF. CDR3 nucleotides: TGTGCCGTCAGTGATTCGGCCGGGACAGGAGACGGGAAAGCTTTCTTT.

A remark on this clonotype: A much larger clonotype is one base distant, so this may be a read error. V gene TRBV30 combines with J gene TRBJ1-2; a weak D match, TRBD1 (5 bases). V was cut by 3 bases and J by 5 bases, with 10 bases left in between. CDR1 and CDR2 from the germline V gene are GTSNPN and SVGIG (reference sequence). The CDR3 loop spans 12 amino acids. The CDR3 spells CAWSETDYGYTF. The CDR3, as DNA: TGTGCCTGGAGCGAGACAGATTATGGCTACACCTTC.

Ten or more counts support this clonotype. The chain links TRBV20-1 to TRBJ2-5; TRBD2 aligns across 9 bases. This CDR3 region has 14 residues. J gave up 4 bases and V 0 bases, and 3 bases lay outside the gene matches. The germline CDR1 and CDR2 sequences are DFQATT and SNEGSKA (reference sequence). CDR3 in amino acids: CSARDETSGETQYF. Here the CDR3 DNA reads TGCAGTGCTAGAGATGAGACTAGCGGAGAGACCCAGTACTTC.

This clonotype turned up a few times. V gene TRBV29-1 combines with J gene TRBJ1-2; D is uncertain. The CDR3 has 11 residues. Looked up from germline, CDR1 is SQVTM and CDR2 is ANQGSEA. V lost 2 bases and J lost 5, with 6 bases in between. The CDR3 is CSVEYGYGYTF. The CDR3 nucleotides are TGCAGCGTTGAATACGGTTATGGCTACACCTTC.

Of note for this clonotype: An end of the junction differs from the germline gene, which may be a read error. The chain is built from TRBV7-9 and TRBJ1-1; the D is unclear. There are 11 residues in the CDR3. Per the germline V gene, CDR1 is SEHNR and CDR2 is FQNEAQ (reference sequence). CDR3 protein: CAGSLEAEAFF. In nucleotides, the CDR3 is TGTGCCGGCAGCCTCGAGGCTGAAGCTTTCTTT.

This clonotype was seen at least ten times. J is TRBJ2-7 and V is TRBV25-1, with TRBD1 matching 10 bases. Per the germline V gene, CDR1 is MGHDK and CDR2 is SYGVNS. The CDR3 runs to 15 residues. J was trimmed by 5 bases and V by 2 bases; bases with no gene match: 6. CDR3 sequence (DNA): TGTGCCAGCAGTGAAGGTCGACAGGGGGCTGACGAGCAGTACTTC. Its translation is CASSEGRQGADEQYF.

The rearrangement links TRBV5-1 to TRBJ1-4; no definite D call. V was clipped by 2 bases and J by 13 bases, with 15 bases between them. Germline loops: CDR1 SGHRS, CDR2 YFSETQ. This CDR3 is built from 13 residues. The CDR3 sequence: CASSFGPGDVLFF. CDR3 DNA sequence: TGCGCCAGCAGCTTTGGGCCAGGAGATGTACTGTTTTTT. Variable domain in full (rest from reference TRBV5-1 and TRBJ1-4): KAGVTQTPRYLIKTRGQQVTLSCSPISGHRSVSWYQQTPGQGLQFLFEYFSETQRNKGNFPGRFSGRQFSNSRSEMNVSTLELGDSALYLCASSFGPGDVLFFGSGTQLSVL.

This clonotype was seen many times. The chain recombines TRBV20-1 with TRBJ2-3, with D possibly TRBD1 on 6 matching bases. The CDR3 loop spans 15 amino acids. Trimming cost V 3 bases and J 2 bases, with 15 bases left between them. Germline values: CDR1 DFQATT, CDR2 SNEGSKA (reference sequence). The CDR3 is CSARPGHPLTDTQYF. The CDR3 nucleotides read TGCAGTGCTAGGCCGGGACACCCTCTCACAGATACGCAGTATTTT.

The J gene is TRBJ1-2, the V gene TRBV28; D remains unclear. The CDR3 runs to 12 residues. In germline, CDR1 is MDHEN, CDR2 SYDVKM. V gave up 2 bases and J gave up 5 bases, with 6 bases separating them. The DNA of the CDR3 is TGTGCCAGCAGTTTAGCCCAGTATGGCTACACCTTC. Translated, it gives CASSLAQYGYTF.

This clonotype came up many times. CDR3 sequence (DNA): TGTGCCATCAGTGAACAGGGGGGGAGAAATCAGCCCCAGCATTTT. It specifies CAISEQGGRNQPQHF. The chain carries TRBV10-3 and TRBJ1-5; TRBD1 aligns across 8 bases. CDR1 ENHRY and CDR2 SYGVKD come from the germline V gene. CDR3 size: 15 residues. Germline trimming cut 3 bases from V and 4 bases from J; bases unmatched to any gene: 5.

In its sample, this clonotype was seen a few times. The chain has TRBV7-2 and TRBJ2-5; 11 nucleotides line up with TRBD2. J lost 4 bases, V lost 1 base, and 8 bases had no gene match. Germline V lookup: CDR1 SGHTA, CDR2 FQGNSA. This CDR3 spans 17 amino acids. The CDR3 bases are TGTGCCAGCAGCTTAGGAGTTAGCGGGGGGGCCGGAGAGACCCAGTACTTC. Amino acid sequence: CASSLGVSGGAGETQYF.

With regard to this clonotype: A much larger clone is a single base away; this may be a read error. The chain employs TRBV6-1 and TRBJ1-1; the D is unclear. V was cut by 4 bases and J by 8 bases, with 14 bases left in between. The V gene's germline CDR1 is MNHNS and CDR2 SASEGT. The CDR3 is made up of 13 amino acids. Written as DNA, the CDR3 is TGTGCCAGCAGTGTTAGAGGAGAAGGCGAAGCTTTCTTT. This encodes CASSVRGEGEAFF.

The genes are TRBV7-8 and TRBJ2-1; D uncertain. The CDR3 runs 16 residues. In germline, CDR1 is SGHVS, CDR2 FQNEAQ. The V gene lost 5 bases and the J gene lost 0 bases, with 14 bases spanning the gap. The CDR3 sequence: CASSARPGSSYNEQFF. In DNA form, the CDR3 reads TGTGCCAGCAGCGCCCGGCCCGGAAGCTCCTACAATGAGCAGTTCTTC.

This clonotype was counted many times. This chain uses TRBV12-3 or TRBV12-4 with TRBJ2-1, with D unresolved. The CDR3 has 18 residues. V dropped 5 bases and J dropped 0 bases, with 20 bases sitting between them. CDR3 residues: CASSPTMRTQRSYNEQFF. CDR3 DNA: TGTGCCAGCAGTCCCACTATGCGGACCCAGCGCTCCTACAATGAGCAGTTCTTC.

This clonotype was observed a handful of times. The chain has TRBV29-1 and TRBJ1-4, with TRBD1 matching over 8 bases. This CDR3 is 14 amino acids long. Germline-derived CDR1 and CDR2 are SQVTM and ANQGSEA. CDR3 coding DNA: TGCAGTGCCTTCCGACAGGGGTCTAATGAAAAACTGTTTTTT. This gives the protein CSAFRQGSNEKLFF. Drawing the rest from reference TRBV29-1 and TRBJ1-4, the complete variable domain is SAVISQKPSRDICQRGTSLTIQCQVDSQVTMMFWYRQQPGQSLTLIATANQGSEATYESGFVIDKFPISRPNLTFSTLTVSNMSPEDSSIYLCSAFRQGSNEKLFFGSGTQLSVL.

This clonotype was counted many times. The chain combines TRBV30 with TRBJ2-7; TRBD2 agrees at 7 bases. V was pared by 1 base and J by 6 bases, with 3 bases of the junction left unmatched. Germline values: CDR1 GTSNPN, CDR2 SVGIG (reference sequence). The CDR3 contains 12 residues. The CDR3 protein is CAWSGLAVEQYF. The CDR3 DNA reads TGTGCCTGGAGTGGTCTAGCGGTCGAGCAGTACTTC. The full variable domain, rest sourced from reference TRBV30 and TRBJ2-7, is SQTIHQWPATLVQPVGSPLSLECTVEGTSNPNLYWYRQAAGRGLQLLFYSVGIGQISSEVPQNLSASRPQDRQFILSSKKLLLSDSGFYLCAWSGLAVEQYFGPGTRLTVT.

This clonotype was detected many times. The CDR3: CASSYSGIRPMGNTEAFF. The CDR3 DNA reads as TGTGCCAGCAGTTACTCCGGGATAAGACCGATGGGGAACACTGAAGCTTTCTTT. V gene TRBV6-5 combines with J gene TRBJ1-1; D call uncertain. CDR3 size: 18 residues. Deletions cut 0 bases from V and 1 base from J, with 18 bases between. Germline V gene data show CDR1 as MNHEY and CDR2 as SVGAGI.

There are many counts of this clonotype. This chain links TRBV20-1 with TRBJ2-1; no clear D gene. Germline CDR1 is DFQATT and CDR2 is SNEGSKA (reference sequence). V was cut by 1 base and J by 2 bases, with 18 bases left in between. The CDR3 extends over 17 amino acids. The CDR3, as DNA: TGCAGTGCTAGAGGTTTCGAGCGCGCCCTCGCCTACAATGAGCAGTTCTTC. Translation: CSARGFERALAYNEQFF.

This clonotype was detected ten times or more. V and J are TRBV28 and TRBJ2-5, with 7 nucleotides matching TRBD1. The V gene's germline CDR1 is MDHEN and CDR2 SYDVKM. This CDR3 is 17 amino acids long. After removal of 6 bases from V and 2 bases from J, the junction contained 15 bases not matched to a gene. The chain's CDR3 is CASRAWDGTARQETQYF. CDR3 DNA sequence: TGTGCCAGCAGGGCCTGGGACGGGACAGCAAGGCAAGAGACCCAGTACTTC.